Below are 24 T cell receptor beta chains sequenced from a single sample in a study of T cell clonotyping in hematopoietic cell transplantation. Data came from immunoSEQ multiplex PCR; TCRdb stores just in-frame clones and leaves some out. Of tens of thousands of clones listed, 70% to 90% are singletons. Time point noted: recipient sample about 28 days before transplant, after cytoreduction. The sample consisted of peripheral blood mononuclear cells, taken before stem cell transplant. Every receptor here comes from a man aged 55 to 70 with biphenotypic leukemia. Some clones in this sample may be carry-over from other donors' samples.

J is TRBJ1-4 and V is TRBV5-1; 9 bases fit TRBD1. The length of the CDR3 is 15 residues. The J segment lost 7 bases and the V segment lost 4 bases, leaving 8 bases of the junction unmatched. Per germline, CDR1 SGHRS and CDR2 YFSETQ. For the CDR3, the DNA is TGCGCCAGCAGCAACCCGGGACAGGGACGTGAAAAACTGTTTTTT. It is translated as CASSNPGQGREKLFF.

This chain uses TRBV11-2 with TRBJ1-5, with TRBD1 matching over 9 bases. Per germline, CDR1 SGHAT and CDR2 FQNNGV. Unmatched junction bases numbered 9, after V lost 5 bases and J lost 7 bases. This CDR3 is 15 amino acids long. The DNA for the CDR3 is TGTGCCAGCAGCCATATGAGGGACAGGGAGCAGCCCCAGCATTTT. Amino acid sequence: CASSHMRDREQPQHF. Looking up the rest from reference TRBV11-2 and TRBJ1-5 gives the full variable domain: EAGVAQSPRYKIIEKRQSVAFWCNPISGHATLYWYQQILGQGPKLLIQFQNNGVVDDSQLPKDRFSAERLKGVDSTLKIQPAKLEDSAVYLCASSHMRDREQPQHFGDGTRLSIL.

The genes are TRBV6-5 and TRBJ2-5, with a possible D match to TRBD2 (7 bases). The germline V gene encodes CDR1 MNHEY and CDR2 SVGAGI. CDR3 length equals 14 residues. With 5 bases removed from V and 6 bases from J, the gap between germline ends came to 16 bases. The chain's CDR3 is CASSTGLGGKTQYF. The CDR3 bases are TGTGCCAGCAGTACAGGACTAGGGGGGAAGACCCAGTACTTC.

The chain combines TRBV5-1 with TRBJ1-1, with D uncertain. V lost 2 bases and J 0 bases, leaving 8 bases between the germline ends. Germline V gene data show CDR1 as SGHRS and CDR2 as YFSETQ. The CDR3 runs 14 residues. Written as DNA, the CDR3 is TGCGCCAGCAGCTTCCTTCAGATGAACACTGAAGCTTTCTTT. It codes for CASSFLQMNTEAFF.

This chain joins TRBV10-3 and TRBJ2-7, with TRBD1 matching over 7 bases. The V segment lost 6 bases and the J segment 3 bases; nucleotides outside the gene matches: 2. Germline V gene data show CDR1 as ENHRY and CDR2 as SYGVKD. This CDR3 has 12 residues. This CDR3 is CAISPGGYEQYF. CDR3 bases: TGTGCCATCAGCCCAGGGGGCTACGAGCAGTACTTC.

Here the CDR3 reads CASSFTPNTGELFF. The CDR3 DNA follows: TGTGCCAGCAGCTTCACACCTAACACCGGGGAGCTGTTTTTT. The V call is TRBV9, the J call TRBJ2-2; D remains unclear. Germline CDR1 reads SGDLS; CDR2 reads YYNGEE. This CDR3 has 14 amino acids. V lost 4 bases, J lost 2 bases, and 9 bases lay in between.

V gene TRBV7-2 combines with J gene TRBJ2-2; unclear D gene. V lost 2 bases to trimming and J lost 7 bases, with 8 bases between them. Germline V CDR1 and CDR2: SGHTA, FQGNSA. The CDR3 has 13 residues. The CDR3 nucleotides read TGTGCCAGCAGCTTAAGCCGGAGCGGGGAGCTGTTTTTT. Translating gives CASSLSRSGELFF.

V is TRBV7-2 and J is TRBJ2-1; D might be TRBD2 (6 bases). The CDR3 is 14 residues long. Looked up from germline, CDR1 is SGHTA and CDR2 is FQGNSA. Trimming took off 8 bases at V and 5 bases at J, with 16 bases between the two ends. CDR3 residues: CASRNPTRDNEQFF. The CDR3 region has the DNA TGTGCCAGCCGGAACCCGACTAGAGACAATGAGCAGTTCTTC. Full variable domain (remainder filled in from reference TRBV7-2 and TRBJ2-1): GAGVSQSPSNKVTEKGKDVELRCDPISGHTALYWYRQSLGQGLEFLIYFQGNSAPDKSGLPSDRFSAERTGGSVSTLTIQRTQQEDSAVYLCASRNPTRDNEQFFGPGTRLTVL.

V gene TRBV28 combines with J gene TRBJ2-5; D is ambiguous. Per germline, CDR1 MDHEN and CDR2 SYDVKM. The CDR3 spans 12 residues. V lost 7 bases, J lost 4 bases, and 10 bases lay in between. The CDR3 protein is CASTDRAETQYF. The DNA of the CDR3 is TGTGCCAGCACGGATCGAGCAGAGACCCAGTACTTC.

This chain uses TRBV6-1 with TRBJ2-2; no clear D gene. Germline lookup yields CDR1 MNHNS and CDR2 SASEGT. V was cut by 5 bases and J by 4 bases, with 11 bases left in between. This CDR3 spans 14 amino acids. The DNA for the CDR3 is TGTGCCAGCAGTAACCCCTTCGGCACCGGGGAGCTGTTTTTT. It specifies CASSNPFGTGELFF.

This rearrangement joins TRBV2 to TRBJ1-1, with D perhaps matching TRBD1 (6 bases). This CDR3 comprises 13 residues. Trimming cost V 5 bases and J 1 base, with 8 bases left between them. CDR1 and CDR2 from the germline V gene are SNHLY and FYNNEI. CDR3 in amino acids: CASSRTANTEAFF. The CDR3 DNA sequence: TGTGCCAGCAGTAGGACAGCGAACACTGAAGCTTTCTTT.

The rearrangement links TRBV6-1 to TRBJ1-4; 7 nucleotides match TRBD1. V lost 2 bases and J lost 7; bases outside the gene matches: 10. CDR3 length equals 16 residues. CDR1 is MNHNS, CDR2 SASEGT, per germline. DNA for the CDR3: TGTGCCAGCAGTGAAAACCGCGAGACAGGGCTTGAAAAACTGTTTTTT. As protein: CASSENRETGLEKLFF.

The CDR3 DNA follows: TGTGCCTGGAGTGTACCAGGGGGCCGGACAGATACGCAGTATTTT. Residues: CAWSVPGGRTDTQYF. The chain has TRBV30 and TRBJ2-3; 8 bases match TRBD1. The CDR3 is 15 amino acids. V was pared by 0 bases and J by 3 bases, with 5 bases of the junction left unmatched. The germline V gene has CDR1 GTSNPN and CDR2 SVGIG (reference sequence). Full variable domain (outside the CDR3, taken from reference TRBV30 and TRBJ2-3): SQTIHQWPATLVQPVGSPLSLECTVEGTSNPNLYWYRQAAGRGLQLLFYSVGIGQISSEVPQNLSASRPQDRQFILSSKKLLLSDSGFYLCAWSVPGGRTDTQYFGPGTRLTVL.

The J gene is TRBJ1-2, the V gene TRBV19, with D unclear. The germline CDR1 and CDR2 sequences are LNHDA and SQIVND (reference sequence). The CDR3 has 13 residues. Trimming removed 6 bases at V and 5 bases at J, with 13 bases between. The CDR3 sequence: CASRSMDRYGYTF. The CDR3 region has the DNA TGTGCCAGTAGGTCGATGGATCGGTATGGCTACACCTTC.

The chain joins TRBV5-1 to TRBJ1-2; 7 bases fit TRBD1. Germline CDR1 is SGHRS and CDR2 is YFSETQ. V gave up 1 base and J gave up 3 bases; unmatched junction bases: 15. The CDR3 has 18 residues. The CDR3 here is CASSLTITGTEDHYGYTF. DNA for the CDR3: TGCGCCAGCAGCTTGACGATTACCGGGACAGAAGACCACTATGGCTACACCTTC.

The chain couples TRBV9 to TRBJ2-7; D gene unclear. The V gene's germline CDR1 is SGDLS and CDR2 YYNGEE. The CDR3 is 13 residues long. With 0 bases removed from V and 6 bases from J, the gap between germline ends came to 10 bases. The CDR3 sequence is CASSVGPASEQYF. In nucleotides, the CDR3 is TGTGCCAGCAGCGTAGGGCCGGCCAGCGAGCAGTACTTC. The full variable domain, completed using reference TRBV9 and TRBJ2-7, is DSGVTQTPKHLITATGQRVTLRCSPRSGDLSVYWYQQSLDQGLQFLIQYYNGEERAKGNILERFSAQQFPDLHSELNLSSLELGDSALYFCASSVGPASEQYFGPGTRLTVT.

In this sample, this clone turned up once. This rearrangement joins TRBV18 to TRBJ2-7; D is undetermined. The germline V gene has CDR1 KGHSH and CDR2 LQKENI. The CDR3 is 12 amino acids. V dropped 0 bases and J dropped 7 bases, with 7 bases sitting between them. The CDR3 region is CASSPPLGEQYF. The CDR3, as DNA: TGTGCCAGCTCACCACCCCTCGGGGAGCAGTACTTC.

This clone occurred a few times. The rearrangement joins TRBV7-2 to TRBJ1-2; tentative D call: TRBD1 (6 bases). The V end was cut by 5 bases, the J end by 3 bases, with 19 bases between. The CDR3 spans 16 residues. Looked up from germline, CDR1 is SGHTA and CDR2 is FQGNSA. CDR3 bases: TGTGCCAGCAGCCACGTCGTCCCGACAGGCTACTATGGCTACACCTTC. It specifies CASSHVVPTGYYGYTF.

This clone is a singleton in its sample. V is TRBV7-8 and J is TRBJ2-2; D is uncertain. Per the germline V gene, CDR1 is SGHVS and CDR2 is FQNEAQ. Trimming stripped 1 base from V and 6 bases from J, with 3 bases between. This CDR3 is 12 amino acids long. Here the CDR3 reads CASSLGAGELFF. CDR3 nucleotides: TGTGCCAGCAGCTTAGGTGCCGGGGAGCTGTTTTTT. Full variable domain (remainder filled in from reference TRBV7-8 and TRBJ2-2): GAGVSQSPRYKVAKRGQDVALRCDPISGHVSLFWYQQALGQGPEFLTYFQNEAQLDKSGLPSDRFFAERPEGSVSTLKIQRTQQEDSAVYLCASSLGAGELFFGEGSRLTVL.

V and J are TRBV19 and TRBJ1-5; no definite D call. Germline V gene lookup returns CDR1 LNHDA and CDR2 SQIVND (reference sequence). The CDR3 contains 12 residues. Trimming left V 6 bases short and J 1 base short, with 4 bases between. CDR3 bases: TGTGCCAGTAGGCCGAGCAATCAGCCCCAGCATTTT. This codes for CASRPSNQPQHF.

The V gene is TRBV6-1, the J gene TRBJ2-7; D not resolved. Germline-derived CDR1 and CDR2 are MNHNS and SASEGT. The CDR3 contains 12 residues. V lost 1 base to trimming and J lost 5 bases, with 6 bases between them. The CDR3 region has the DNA TGTGCCAGCAGTGAAGGCGGCAACGAGCAGTACTTC. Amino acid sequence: CASSEGGNEQYF.

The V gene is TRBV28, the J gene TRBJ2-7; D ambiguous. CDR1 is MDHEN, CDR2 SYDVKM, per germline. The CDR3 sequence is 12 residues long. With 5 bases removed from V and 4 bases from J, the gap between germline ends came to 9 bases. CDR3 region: CASSAQLYEQYF. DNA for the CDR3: TGTGCCAGCAGTGCCCAGCTGTACGAGCAGTACTTC.

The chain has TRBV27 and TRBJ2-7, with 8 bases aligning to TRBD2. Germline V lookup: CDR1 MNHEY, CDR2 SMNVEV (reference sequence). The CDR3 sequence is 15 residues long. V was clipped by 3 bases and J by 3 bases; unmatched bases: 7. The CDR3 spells CASSFERECFYEQYF. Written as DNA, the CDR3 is TGTGCCAGCAGTTTCGAGCGGGAGTGTTTCTACGAGCAGTACTTC.

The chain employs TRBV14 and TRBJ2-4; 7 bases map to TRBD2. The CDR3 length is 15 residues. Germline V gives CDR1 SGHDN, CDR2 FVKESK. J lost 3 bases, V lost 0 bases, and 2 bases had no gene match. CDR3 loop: CASSQEASGKNIQYF. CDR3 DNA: TGTGCCAGCAGCCAAGAGGCTAGCGGCAAAAACATTCAGTACTTC.